A single sample gave rise to the 12 T cell receptor beta chains below, sequenced in a study of graft-versus-host responses after intestinal transplantation. Measured with immunoSEQ multiplex PCR; TCRdb has only the in-frame clones, and not every one. Found here are tens of thousands of clones, over 80% of them singletons; the top ten hold 3.5%. Sequencing was performed on PBMCs, taken less than 1,400 days after transplant. These receptors came from a human patient who received an intestinal transplant, so some T cells may come from the graft donor.

This clone appeared a single time. The J gene is TRBJ2-1, the V gene TRBV4-1; D not resolved. This CDR3 region has 15 residues. Trimming took 1 base from V and 6 from J, leaving 13 bases between them. Germline V gene lookup returns CDR1 MGHRA and CDR2 YSYEKL. In DNA, the CDR3 is TGCGCCAGCAGCCAAGCCTACGACAAACTCAATGAGCAGTTCTTC. It yields the protein CASSQAYDKLNEQFF.

The rearrangement links TRBV5-1 to TRBJ2-1, with 12 bases aligning to TRBD2. Per germline, CDR1 SGHRS and CDR2 YFSETQ. V was clipped by 1 base and J by 5 bases; unmatched bases: 7. The CDR3 has 17 amino acids. CDR3 region: CASSLLPSSGGDNEQFF. In DNA, the CDR3 is TGCGCCAGCAGCTTGCTGCCTTCTAGCGGGGGGGACAATGAGCAGTTCTTC.

The chain recombines TRBV9 with TRBJ1-3; possibly TRBD1 for D (5 bases). CDR3 length: 16 residues. Germline lookup yields CDR1 SGDLS and CDR2 YYNGEE. Deletions cut 0 bases from V and 0 bases from J, with 10 bases between. The CDR3 is CASSVDEGISGNTIYF. The CDR3 DNA sequence: TGTGCCAGCAGCGTAGATGAGGGGATCTCTGGAAACACCATATATTTT.

The chain joins TRBV2 to TRBJ2-2; 14 bases line up with TRBD2. V dropped 5 bases and J dropped 1; count of bases not matched to a gene: 6. Looked up from germline, CDR1 is SNHLY and CDR2 is FYNNEI. There are 18 residues in the CDR3. CDR3 residues: CASSFGGLAGGNTGELFF. DNA for the CDR3: TGTGCCAGCAGTTTTGGAGGACTAGCGGGGGGGAACACCGGGGAGCTGTTTTTT.

Comments on this clone: Other nucleotide sequences in the sample specify the same CDR3. The chain combines TRBV5-1 with TRBJ2-7; no firm D call. Germline-derived CDR1 and CDR2 are SGHRS and YFSETQ. V was pared by 3 bases and J by 1 base, with 5 bases between. This CDR3 has 12 residues. The CDR3 nucleotides are TGCGCCAGCAGCTCCTCATCCTACGAGCAGTACTTC. It translates to CASSSSSYEQYF.

The rearrangement uses TRBV5-4 and TRBJ2-1, with D uncertain. V was shortened by 1 base and J by 1 base, with 12 bases between the two germline ends. This CDR3 comprises 16 residues. The germline V gene has CDR1 SGHNT and CDR2 YYREEE (reference sequence). In nucleotides, the CDR3 is TGTGCCAGCAGCTTGTTCGTAAGGTCTTCCTACAATGAGCAGTTCTTC. Its protein product is CASSLFVRSSYNEQFF.

This chain links TRBV7-9 with TRBJ2-7; 8 bases match TRBD1. The V and J ends lost 5 bases and 2 bases, in that order; junction bases with no gene match: 5. The CDR3 is made up of 14 amino acids. CDR1 and CDR2 (germline): SEHNR, FQNEAQ (reference sequence). CDR3 bases: TGTGCCAGCAGCCTAACGGACAGGGCCTACGAGCAGTACTTC. This translates into CASSLTDRAYEQYF. Based on the CDR3 plus reference TRBV7-9 and TRBJ2-7, the full variable domain is DTGVSQNPRHKITKRGQNVTFRCDPISEHNRLYWYRQTLGQGPEFLTYFQNEAQLEKSRLLSDRFSAERPKGSFSTLEIQRTEQGDSAMYLCASSLTDRAYEQYFGPGTRLTVT.

The rearrangement uses TRBV7-9 and TRBJ2-7, with D unresolved. V lost 0 bases to trimming and J lost 5 bases, with 5 bases between them. This CDR3 has 12 residues. Germline-derived CDR1 and CDR2 are SEHNR and FQNEAQ (reference sequence). The CDR3 sequence: CASSLALDEQYF. The CDR3 DNA sequence: TGTGCCAGCAGCTTAGCCCTGGACGAGCAGTACTTC.

J is TRBJ1-1 and V is TRBV20-1; D is unclear. In germline, CDR1 is DFQATT, CDR2 SNEGSKA (reference sequence). The CDR3 has 11 amino acids. V shed 1 base and J shed 6 bases, with 6 bases lying between them. CDR3 DNA: TGCAGTGCTAGAGGTCCTCCTGAAGCTTTCTTT. Translating it yields CSARGPPEAFF.

This chain connects TRBV7-9 to TRBJ2-7; the D is unclear. V gave up 0 bases and J gave up 0 bases, with 3 bases separating them. Per germline, CDR1 SEHNR and CDR2 FQNEAQ (reference sequence). CDR3 size: 13 residues. CDR3: CASSLAASYEQYF. The CDR3 region has the DNA TGTGCCAGCAGCTTAGCGGCCTCCTACGAGCAGTACTTC.

The chain couples TRBV11-2 to TRBJ2-1; D is possibly TRBD2 (5 bases). The CDR3 consists of 15 residues. CDR1 is SGHAT and CDR2 is FQNNGV in the germline V gene. Trimming pared 0 bases from V and 6 bases from J, leaving 12 bases between. CDR3 nucleotides: TGTGCCAGCAGCTTAGATGTTGCGAGGGCCAATGAGCAGTTCTTC. Residues: CASSLDVARANEQFF.

The chain couples TRBV9 to TRBJ2-5; D possibly matches TRBD1 or TRBD2 (5 bases each). Germline CDR1 SGDLS, CDR2 YYNGEE. Trimming shortened V by 0 bases and J by 2 bases, and 11 bases separated the two germline ends. This CDR3 has 15 residues. CDR3 loop: CASSVAGTAQETQYF. The CDR3 DNA reads TGTGCCAGCAGCGTAGCAGGGACCGCTCAAGAGACCCAGTACTTC. The full variable domain, its missing parts supplied by reference TRBV9 and TRBJ2-5, is DSGVTQTPKHLITATGQRVTLRCSPRSGDLSVYWYQQSLDQGLQFLIQYYNGEERAKGNILERFSAQQFPDLHSELNLSSLELGDSALYFCASSVAGTAQETQYFGPGTRLLVL.